A selection of T cell receptor beta chains follows, all from one sample in a study of technical replicates of blood from a handful of donors. Sequenced by immunoSEQ multiplex PCR; TCRdb stores in-frame clones only, minus some. Here the sample spans approximately 79,000 clones, 80% to 95% being singletons. Specimen: T cells isolated from PBMCs. The source of these receptors is a human donor in good health. Both conserved end residues are part of each CDR3. The D gene is left open where the match is weak. Clone size is shown for a subset of rows, as once, few, many or a class of expanded clone.

size	length	D	V	J	DNA	CDR3
.	14	TRBD1	TRBV5-1	TRBJ1-2	TGCGCCAGCAGCCTGTCTGTACAGGGGAATGGCTACACCTTC	CASSLSVQGNGYTF
.	14	TRBD1	TRBV10-3	TRBJ2-3	TGTGCCATCAGTGAGTCGAACAGGGGGGATACGCAGTATTTT	CAISESNRGDTQYF
.	14	.	TRBV7-9	TRBJ1-1	TGTGCCAGCAGCTTAGGGACTGCGAACACTGAAGCTTTCTTT	CASSLGTANTEAFF
once	15	TRBD2	TRBV7-8	TRBJ2-7	TGTGCCAGCAGCCCTTGGACTAGCGGGGCCTACGAGCAGTACTTC	CASSPWTSGAYEQYF
.	14	.	TRBV18	TRBJ1-1	TGTGCCAGCTCACCAGGGCCCCCAGGAACTGAAGCTTTCTTT	CASSPGPPGTEAFF
few	16	TRBD1	TRBV9	TRBJ1-2	TGTGCCAGCAGCGGGGACAGGCTGACCGTCAACTATGGCTACACCTTC	CASSGDRLTVNYGYTF
.	15	TRBD1	TRBV11-2	TRBJ1-1	TGTGCCAGCAGCTGGGACAGCTCCCTGAACACTGAAGCTTTCTTT	CASSWDSSLNTEAFF
.	16	TRBD1	TRBV5-1	TRBJ1-3	TGCGCCAGCAGCTCGACAGGGGCCCTCTCTGGAAACACCATATATTTT	CASSSTGALSGNTIYF
.	12	.	TRBV29-1	TRBJ2-7	TGCAGCGTTCTTAGCTTAACCTACGAGCAGTACTTC	CSVLSLTYEQYF
.	16	.	TRBV7-3	TRBJ2-3	TGTGCCAGCAGCTTATGGCGCGGGACTCTCACAGATACGCAGTATTTT	CASSLWRGTLTDTQYF
.	16	.	TRBV11-3	TRBJ2-7	TGTGCCAGCAGCTTCTCCACAGGCCTCATCGGGCACGAGCAGTACTTC	CASSFSTGLIGHEQYF
.	17	TRBD2	TRBV5-8	TRBJ2-7	TGTGCCAGCAGCGAAACTAGCGGGAGTTTCCCCTCCTACGAGCAGTACTTC	CASSETSGSFPSYEQYF
.	15	TRBD2	TRBV19	TRBJ2-5	TGTGCCAGTAGTTTAATAGCGGGAGGCGGAGAGACCCAGTACTTC	CASSLIAGGGETQYF
.	13	.	TRBV5-5	TRBJ1-1	TGTGCCAGCAGCTTGTACGACTCCACTGAAGCTTTCTTT	CASSLYDSTEAFF
.	15	TRBD2	TRBV4-1	TRBJ2-3	TGCGCCAGCAGCCAAGTTGAGGGAGGGCTTGATACGCAGTATTTT	CASSQVEGGLDTQYF
.	18	TRBD1	TRBV19	TRBJ2-5	TGTGCCAGTAGTACCGGGACAGGGACTTCCCCTATGTCGGAGACCCAGTACTTC	CASSTGTGTSPMSETQYF
once	15	.	TRBV9	TRBJ1-2	TGTGCCAGCAGCGTATGGTCGGGGGATCACTATGGCTACACCTTC	CASSVWSGDHYGYTF
once	13	.	TRBV19	TRBJ1-5	TGTGCCAGTAGTATGGGCTACAATCAGCCCCAGCATTTT	CASSMGYNQPQHF
.	14	.	TRBV13	TRBJ2-5	TGTGCCAGCAGCTTACGGGACTTTCAAGAGACCCAGTACTTC	CASSLRDFQETQYF
.	15	.	TRBV7-2	TRBJ2-3	TGTGCCAGCAGCTTAGACGGCAGGGCTGAAGATACGCAGTATTTT	CASSLDGRAEDTQYF
.	15	TRBD1	TRBV6-4	TRBJ1-5	TGTGCCAGCAGTCCCCTGGGGGACAGGGGCCAGCCCCAGCATTTT	CASSPLGDRGQPQHF
.	19	TRBD1	TRBV30	TRBJ1-2	TGTGCCTGGAGTGTACTGGGACAGGGGGCTCTGGATGCCTCGAATGGCTACACCTTC	CAWSVLGQGALDASNGYTF
few	12	.	TRBV19	TRBJ1-1	TGTGCCAGTAGTAGGCCACAGATTGAAGCTTTCTTT	CASSRPQIEAFF
.	13	TRBD2	TRBV6-6	TRBJ2-5	TGTGCCAGCATGCGGGGGGCGGTGGAGACCCAGTACTTC	CASMRGAVETQYF
.	13	.	TRBV19	TRBJ1-1	TGTGCCAGTAGTAATCAGGGGAACACTGAAGCTTTCTTT	CASSNQGNTEAFF
.	13	.	TRBV7-2	TRBJ1-2	TGTGCCAGCAGCTCCTCGGTAACCCATGGCTACACCTTC	CASSSSVTHGYTF
.	15	.	TRBV7-8	TRBJ2-1	TGTGCCAGCAGCTCGGGACTTCTTACTAACAATGAGCAGTTCTTC	CASSSGLLTNNEQFF
once	14	.	TRBV19	TRBJ2-7	TGTGCCAGTAGTATTTACCGCGGTCCCTACGAGCAGTACTTC	CASSIYRGPYEQYF
.	16	TRBD2	TRBV18	TRBJ2-3	TGTGCCAGCTCACCACGACTAGCGGGGGATACAGATACGCAGTATTTT	CASSPRLAGDTDTQYF
once	14	.	TRBV6-6	TRBJ1-2	TGTGCCAGCAGTGATTGGGAGGGTTTGGATGGCTACACCTTC	CASSDWEGLDGYTF
.	15	TRBD2	TRBV11-2	TRBJ2-3	TGTGCCAGCAGCCCCCCGGGACTAGCGGGGGAGGCGCAGTATTTT	CASSPPGLAGEAQYF
.	14	.	TRBV11-2	TRBJ2-1	TGTGCCAGCAGAAGCCCAGGGGGGTACAATGAGCAGTTCTTC	CASRSPGGYNEQFF
.	12	TRBD1	TRBV10-3	TRBJ2-4	TGTGCCACCCGGGACAGGGAGAACATTCAGTACTTC	CATRDRENIQYF